Sequencing of this T cell receptor (beta chain) was carried out in a study of shared clonotypes between healthy human individuals. Study-wide findings and caveats: Generation probabilities were higher for clonotypes shared across all four sorted-subset donors than for unshared ones. Naive subsets tended to show greater estimated richness than memory subsets.

This table comes from immunoSEQ multiplex PCR, and its TCRdb copy is limited to in-frame clones, with some not included. The sample has 500,000 to 700,000 clones; 90% to 95% are singletons. Naive CD8 cells comprised CD45RO-negative, CCR7-positively selected cells, excluding terminally differentiated effector memory CD45RA+ cells. The V gene's germline CDR1 is SGHAT and CDR2 FQNNGV. The CDR3 runs 13 residues. V was pared by 7 bases and J by 4 bases, with 14 bases between. In this sample, this clone turned up once. Its antigen is still unknown. Sequencing was done on a sample of naive CD8+ T cells sorted from blood. The chain couples TRBV11-2 to TRBJ2-7; D possibly corresponds to TRBD2 (7 bases). The TCR was taken from a woman in her twenties or thirties in good health. This CDR3 reads CASTHGGPYEQYF. The CDR3 DNA sequence: TGTGCCAGCACCCACGGGGGGCCGTACGAGCAGTACTTC. The whole variable domain, filled in from reference TRBV11-2 and TRBJ2-7, reads EAGVAQSPRYKIIEKRQSVAFWCNPISGHATLYWYQQILGQGPKLLIQFQNNGVVDDSQLPKDRFSAERLKGVDSTLKIQPAKLEDSAVYLCASTHGGPYEQYFGPGTRLTVT.